Below are 23 T cell receptor beta chains sequenced from a single sample in a study of technical replicates of blood from a few donors. TCRdb keeps only in-frame clones here, not all; method: immunoSEQ multiplex PCR. The table shows just over 15,000 clones, with more than 75% occurring only once. The specimen was PBMCs. Every receptor here comes from a human donor in good health.

The chain employs TRBV14 and TRBJ2-2; 7 nucleotides agree with TRBD1. Germline CDR1 reads SGHDN; CDR2 reads FVKESK. V lost 4 bases, J lost 4 bases, and 6 bases stayed unmatched. This CDR3 region has 15 residues. The CDR3 loop is CASSPDRIRTGELFF. CDR3 bases: TGTGCCAGCAGCCCGGACAGGATACGCACCGGGGAGCTGTTTTTT.

The CDR3 spells CASSPGTSREQFF. CDR3 bases: TGTGCCAGCAGCCCCGGGACATCGAGGGAGCAGTTCTTC. V is TRBV5-6 and J is TRBJ2-1, with a possible D match to TRBD1 (6 bases). V was clipped by 4 bases and J by 10 bases, with 15 bases between them. Germline V lookup: CDR1 SGHDT, CDR2 YYEEEE. The length of the CDR3 is 13 residues.

V and J are TRBV15 and TRBJ2-1, with 14 bases matching TRBD2. The CDR3 length is 17 residues. J gave up 6 bases and V 0 bases, and 4 bases lay outside the gene matches. Per germline, CDR1 LNHNV and CDR2 YYDKDF (reference sequence). Here the CDR3 reads CATSREPGTSGSNEQFF. As DNA, the CDR3 is TGTGCCACCAGCAGAGAACCTGGGACTAGCGGGAGCAATGAGCAGTTCTTC.

The chain uses TRBV27 and TRBJ2-5; D is possibly TRBD2 (6 bases). V lost 3 bases and J 8 bases, leaving 13 bases between the germline ends. The CDR3 contains 13 residues. CDR1 and CDR2 (germline): MNHEY, SMNVEV (reference sequence). The CDR3: CASSLREVGTQYF. The CDR3 DNA follows: TGTGCCAGCAGTTTGAGGGAGGTGGGAACCCAGTACTTC.

This clone was recorded a few times. The rearrangement links TRBV19 to TRBJ1-5, with 8 positions matching TRBD1. Per germline, CDR1 LNHDA and CDR2 SQIVND (reference sequence). The CDR3 extends over 15 amino acids. The trim removed 6 bases at V and 3 bases at J, leaving 7 bases unmatched. Here the CDR3 DNA reads TGTGCCAGTAGCTACACAGGGGGTGCCAATCAGCCCCAGCATTTT. Encoded protein: CASSYTGGANQPQHF.

This chain uses TRBV19 with TRBJ2-7; D is perhaps TRBD2 (6 bases). The germline V gene encodes CDR1 LNHDA and CDR2 SQIVND (reference sequence). This CDR3 spans 16 amino acids. Trimming shortened V by 7 bases and J by 0 bases, and 19 bases separated the two germline ends. The CDR3 loop is CASTVALGGGSYEQYF. The CDR3 coding sequence is TGTGCCAGTACGGTCGCCCTGGGAGGTGGCTCCTACGAGCAGTACTTC.

The CDR3 DNA follows: TGTGCCAGCACCTTGGACTACCTCAGCGAGCAGTTCTTC. Translation: CASTLDYLSEQFF. V and J are TRBV2 and TRBJ2-1, with D possibly matching TRBD2 (6 bases). The V end lost 7 bases, the J end lost 10 bases, and 17 bases lay between the germline ends. This CDR3 region has 13 residues. In germline, CDR1 is SNHLY, CDR2 FYNNEI.

This clone was counted once. The chain employs TRBV6-1 and TRBJ1-2, with 7 bases lining up with TRBD1. CDR1 is MNHNS and CDR2 is SASEGT in the germline V gene. V was pared by 3 bases and J by 7 bases, with 17 bases of the junction left unmatched. CDR3 length: 17 amino acids. CDR3 nucleotides: TGTGCCAGCAGTGACCAATCCCCGGGACAGTCGACGGGTGGCTACACCTTC. Residues: CASSDQSPGQSTGGYTF.

The V and J genes are TRBV19 and TRBJ2-7, with TRBD2 identical over 13 bases. With 3 bases clipped from V and 0 bases from J, the junction kept 5 bases outside the gene matches. This CDR3 comprises 17 residues. The germline V gene has CDR1 LNHDA and CDR2 SQIVND (reference sequence). This chain's CDR3 is CASSIEGTSGVSYEQYF. CDR3 in DNA: TGTGCCAGTAGTATCGAGGGGACTAGCGGGGTCTCCTACGAGCAGTACTTC.

In the case of this clone: The junction departs from germline at one end; a sequencing error may be responsible. This rearrangement joins TRBV10-1 to TRBJ2-2, with 7 nucleotides matching TRBD1. CDR1 is WNHNN, CDR2 SYGVQD, per germline (reference sequence). The CDR3 has 13 residues. DNA of the CDR3: TGCGCCAGTCGGGACAGTAACACCGGAGAGCTGTTTTTT. This gives the protein CASRDSNTGELFF.

The chain carries TRBV25-1 and TRBJ2-7; weak D call: TRBD1 (6 bases). Per germline, CDR1 MGHDK and CDR2 SYGVNS. V was shortened by 6 bases and J by 6 bases, with 15 bases between the two germline ends. The CDR3 consists of 13 residues. The CDR3 sequence is CASSRDTFSEQYF. The CDR3 nucleotides read TGTGCCAGCAGCCGGGACACCTTCTCCGAGCAGTACTTC.

This chain uses TRBV5-6 with TRBJ2-6; no definite D call. The CDR3 extends over 17 amino acids. The germline V and J ends were trimmed by 4 bases and 0 bases, with 14 bases remaining between them. The germline CDR1 and CDR2 sequences are SGHDT and YYEEEE. In nucleotides, the CDR3 is TGTGCCAGCAGCGAACAGACGCCAGGCTCTGGGGCCAACGTCCTGACTTTC. It translates to CASSEQTPGSGANVLTF.

The rearrangement joins TRBV4-1 to TRBJ2-7; D is ambiguous. This CDR3 is 14 amino acids long. V was pared by 4 bases and J by 4 bases, with 14 bases between. Per germline, CDR1 MGHRA and CDR2 YSYEKL. CDR3 residues: CASSLLGISYEQYF. The CDR3, as DNA: TGCGCCAGCAGCCTCCTCGGTATAAGTTACGAGCAGTACTTC.

This clone showed up just once. V gene TRBV19 combines with J gene TRBJ2-2; 8 bases map to TRBD1. The CDR3 is made up of 15 amino acids. After removal of 3 bases from V and 4 bases from J, the junction contained 4 bases not matched to a gene. Germline values: CDR1 LNHDA, CDR2 SQIVND (reference sequence). CDR3: CASSIQGAPTGELFF. CDR3 DNA: TGTGCCAGTAGTATTCAGGGGGCGCCCACCGGGGAGCTGTTTTTT.

The V and J genes are TRBV6-5 and TRBJ2-3, with 8 bases aligning to TRBD1. The CDR3 sequence is 14 residues long. V lost 6 bases to trimming and J lost 8 bases; unmatched junction nucleotides: 10. In germline, CDR1 is MNHEY, CDR2 SVGAGI. The CDR3 DNA sequence: TGTGCCAGCAGAGGGACAGGCCTCGAAGGTACGCAGTATTTT. As protein: CASRGTGLEGTQYF.

The rearrangement joins TRBV7-2 to TRBJ2-2, with D unresolved. The CDR3 covers 14 residues. V lost 4 bases, J lost 1 base, and 7 bases lay in between. Germline CDR1 is SGHTA and CDR2 is FQGNSA. The CDR3 loop reads CASSYSRNTGELFF. The CDR3 nucleotides are TGTGCCAGCAGCTACTCACGGAACACCGGGGAGCTGTTTTTT.

This chain uses TRBV7-9 with TRBJ2-1; perhaps TRBD2 as D (5 bases). The CDR3 is 13 amino acids. V lost 7 bases and J 7 bases, leaving 14 bases between the germline ends. Germline V CDR1 and CDR2: SEHNR, FQNEAQ (reference sequence). The CDR3 reads CASKRAAENEQFF. CDR3 DNA: TGTGCCAGCAAGAGGGCTGCAGAGAATGAGCAGTTCTTC.

The J gene is TRBJ1-4, the V gene TRBV2; the D is unclear. Trimming cost V 3 bases and J 14 bases, with 16 bases left between them. The CDR3 contains 13 residues. The germline gives CDR1 SNHLY, CDR2 FYNNEI. CDR3 sequence (DNA): TGTGCCAGCAGTGAGGAGGGTATGGGCCGCCTGTTTTTT. As protein: CASSEEGMGRLFF.

The chain has TRBV7-2 and TRBJ1-5; no definite D call. The CDR3 is 12 amino acids. Germline V CDR1 and CDR2: SGHTA, FQGNSA. The ends were cut back, 5 bases at V and 7 bases at J, with 9 bases in the middle. This chain's CDR3 is CASSRERQPQHF. The CDR3 DNA follows: TGTGCCAGCAGCAGAGAGAGGCAGCCCCAGCATTTT.

This clone is a singleton in its sample. The V gene is TRBV30, the J gene TRBJ2-7; D perhaps matches TRBD2 (6 bases). Trimming removed 0 bases at V and 5 bases at J, with 26 bases between. The CDR3 sequence is 18 residues long. The germline gives CDR1 GTSNPN, CDR2 SVGIG (reference sequence). CDR3 bases: TGTGCCTGGAGTGTAGATGTTACACCGGGGGTCGGGATTCACGAGCAGTACTTC. Its translation: CAWSVDVTPGVGIHEQYF.

This clone was counted once. This chain uses TRBV18 with TRBJ2-5; 7 bases are a match to TRBD1. V shed 4 bases, J shed 3 bases, and the junction held 5 bases outside the gene matches. The length of the CDR3 is 14 residues. Germline CDR1 reads KGHSH; CDR2 reads LQKENI. The chain's CDR3 is CASSRYDREETQYF. CDR3 DNA sequence: TGTGCCAGCTCACGATACGACAGGGAAGAGACCCAGTACTTC.

This clone was seen once. This chain links TRBV7-9 with TRBJ1-3; possibly TRBD1 for D (5 bases). The CDR3 is 14 residues long. Germline V gene data show CDR1 as SEHNR and CDR2 as FQNEAQ (reference sequence). Trimming removed 4 bases at V and 4 bases at J, with 11 bases between. The CDR3 DNA follows: TGTGCCAGCAGCTACGACAGAGACGGAAACACCATATATTTT. Translation gives CASSYDRDGNTIYF.

This chain joins TRBV7-6 and TRBJ2-3; 9 bases are shared with TRBD1. This CDR3 is built from 12 residues. Germline CDR1 and CDR2: SGHVS and FNYEAQ. The V gene end was trimmed by 5 bases and the J gene end by 8 bases; junction bases not matched to a gene: 2. The CDR3 reads CASSPTGGTQYF. CDR3 bases: TGTGCCAGCAGCCCGACAGGGGGTACGCAGTATTTT.